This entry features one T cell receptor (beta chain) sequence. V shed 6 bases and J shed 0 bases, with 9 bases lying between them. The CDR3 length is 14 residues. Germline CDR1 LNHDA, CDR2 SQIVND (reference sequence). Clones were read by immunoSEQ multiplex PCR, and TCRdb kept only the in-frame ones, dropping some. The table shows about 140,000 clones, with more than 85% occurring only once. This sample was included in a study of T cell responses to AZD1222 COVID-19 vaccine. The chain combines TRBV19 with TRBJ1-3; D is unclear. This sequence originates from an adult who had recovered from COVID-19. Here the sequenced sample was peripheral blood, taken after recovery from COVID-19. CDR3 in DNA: TGTGCCAGTAGAGTCTTCACCTCTGGAAACACCATATATTTT. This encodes CASRVFTSGNTIYF.